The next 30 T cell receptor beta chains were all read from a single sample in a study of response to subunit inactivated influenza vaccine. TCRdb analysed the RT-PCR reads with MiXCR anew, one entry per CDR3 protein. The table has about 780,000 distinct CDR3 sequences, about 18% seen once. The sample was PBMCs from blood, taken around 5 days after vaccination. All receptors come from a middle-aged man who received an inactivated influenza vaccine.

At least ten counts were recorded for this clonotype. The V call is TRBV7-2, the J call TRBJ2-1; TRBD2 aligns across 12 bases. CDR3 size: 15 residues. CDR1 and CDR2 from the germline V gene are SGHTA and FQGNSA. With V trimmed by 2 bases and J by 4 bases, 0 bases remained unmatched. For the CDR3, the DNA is TGTGCCAGCAGCTTACTAGCGGGAGGGTACAATGAGCAGTTCTTC. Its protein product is CASSLLAGGYNEQFF.

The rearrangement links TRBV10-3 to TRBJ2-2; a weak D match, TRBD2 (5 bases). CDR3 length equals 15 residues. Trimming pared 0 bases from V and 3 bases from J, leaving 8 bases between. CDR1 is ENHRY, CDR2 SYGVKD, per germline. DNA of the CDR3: TGTGCCATCAGTGAGTCGGCGAGGGACACCGGGGAGCTGTTTTTT. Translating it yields CAISESARDTGELFF.

This chain's CDR3 is CASSPAGTPGETQYF. The DNA of the CDR3 is TGTGCCAGCAGCCCCGCCGGGACGCCGGGGGAGACCCAGTACTTC. This chain joins TRBV12-3 or TRBV12-4 and TRBJ2-5, with D tentatively TRBD1 or TRBD2 (5 bases each). V dropped 6 bases and J dropped 5 bases, with 19 bases sitting between them. This CDR3 has 15 amino acids.

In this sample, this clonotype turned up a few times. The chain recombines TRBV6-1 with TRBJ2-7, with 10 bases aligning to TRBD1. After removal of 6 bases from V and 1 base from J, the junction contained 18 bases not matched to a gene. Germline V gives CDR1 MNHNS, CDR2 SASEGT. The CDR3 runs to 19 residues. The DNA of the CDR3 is TGTGCCAGCAGACCACTCAGAGGCGAAAGGACAGGGGGATCCTACGAGCAGTACTTC. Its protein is CASRPLRGERTGGSYEQYF.

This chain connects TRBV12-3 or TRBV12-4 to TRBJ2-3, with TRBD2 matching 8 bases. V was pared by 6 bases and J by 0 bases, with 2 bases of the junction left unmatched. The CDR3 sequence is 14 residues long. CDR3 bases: TGTGCCAGCAGAGCGGGGGCTAGCACAGATACGCAGTATTTT. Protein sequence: CASRAGASTDTQYF.

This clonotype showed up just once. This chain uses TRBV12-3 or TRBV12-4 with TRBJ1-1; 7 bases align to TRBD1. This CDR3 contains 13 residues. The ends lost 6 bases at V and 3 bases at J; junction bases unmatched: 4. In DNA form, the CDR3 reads TGTGCCAGCAGAGACAGGGTCTACACTGAAGCTTTCTTT. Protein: CASRDRVYTEAFF.

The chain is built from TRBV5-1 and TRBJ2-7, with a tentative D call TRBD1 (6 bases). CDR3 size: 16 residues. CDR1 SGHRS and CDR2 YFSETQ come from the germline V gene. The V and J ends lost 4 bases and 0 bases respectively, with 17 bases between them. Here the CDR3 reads CASSPIGGPSSYEQYF. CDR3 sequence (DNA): TGCGCCAGCAGCCCTATAGGGGGACCGAGCTCCTACGAGCAGTACTTC.

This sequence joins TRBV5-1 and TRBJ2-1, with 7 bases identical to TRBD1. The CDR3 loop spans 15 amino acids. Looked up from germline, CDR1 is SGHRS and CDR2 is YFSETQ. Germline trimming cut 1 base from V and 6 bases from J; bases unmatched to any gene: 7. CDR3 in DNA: TGCGCCAGCAGCTTGATAAGGGGGCGGTCCAATGAGCAGTTCTTC. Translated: CASSLIRGRSNEQFF.

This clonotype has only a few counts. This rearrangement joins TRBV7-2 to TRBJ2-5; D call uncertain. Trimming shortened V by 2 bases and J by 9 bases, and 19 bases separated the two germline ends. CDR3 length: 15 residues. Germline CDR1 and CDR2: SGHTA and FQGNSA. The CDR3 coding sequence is TGTGCCAGCAGCTTAAGACGGGTCGGACCCCCCGCCCAGTACTTC. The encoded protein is CASSLRRVGPPAQYF.

The chain's CDR3 is CATSVGGEQYF. CDR3 DNA: TGTGCCACCAGTGTGGGGGGCGAGCAGTACTTC. The rearrangement links TRBV24-1 to TRBJ2-7; D possibly corresponds to TRBD2 (6 bases). V gave up 5 bases and J gave up 6 bases, with 7 bases separating them. The CDR3 spans 11 residues. Germline V lookup: CDR1 KGHDR, CDR2 SFDVKD.

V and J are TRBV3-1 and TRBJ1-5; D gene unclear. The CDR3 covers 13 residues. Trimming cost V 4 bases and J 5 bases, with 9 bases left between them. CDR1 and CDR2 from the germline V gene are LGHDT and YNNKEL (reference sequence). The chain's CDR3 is CASSPNTYQPQHF. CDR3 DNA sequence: TGTGCCAGCAGCCCCAACACTTATCAGCCCCAGCATTTT.

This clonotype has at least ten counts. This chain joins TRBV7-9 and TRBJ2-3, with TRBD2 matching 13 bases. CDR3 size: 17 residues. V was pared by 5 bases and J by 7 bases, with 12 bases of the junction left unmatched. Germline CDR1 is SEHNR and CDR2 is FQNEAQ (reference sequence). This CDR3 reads CASSPRPLAGGLYTQYF. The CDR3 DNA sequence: TGTGCCAGCAGCCCAAGGCCACTAGCGGGGGGGCTCTATACGCAGTATTTT.

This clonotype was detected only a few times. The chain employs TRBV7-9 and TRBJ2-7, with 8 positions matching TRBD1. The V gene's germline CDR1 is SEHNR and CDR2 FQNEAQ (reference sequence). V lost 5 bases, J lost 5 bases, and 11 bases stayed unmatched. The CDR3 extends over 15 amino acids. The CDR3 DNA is TGTGCCAGCAGCCGCCTGGGGCAGGGGGCCCACGAGCAGTACTTC. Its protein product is CASSRLGQGAHEQYF.

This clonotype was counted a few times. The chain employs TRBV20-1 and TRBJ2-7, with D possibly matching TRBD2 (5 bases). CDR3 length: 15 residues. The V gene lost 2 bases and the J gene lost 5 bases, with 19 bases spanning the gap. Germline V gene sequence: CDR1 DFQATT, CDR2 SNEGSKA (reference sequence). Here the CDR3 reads CSARIAAEFHHEQYF. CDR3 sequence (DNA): TGCAGTGCTAGAATTGCAGCGGAATTCCACCACGAGCAGTACTTC.

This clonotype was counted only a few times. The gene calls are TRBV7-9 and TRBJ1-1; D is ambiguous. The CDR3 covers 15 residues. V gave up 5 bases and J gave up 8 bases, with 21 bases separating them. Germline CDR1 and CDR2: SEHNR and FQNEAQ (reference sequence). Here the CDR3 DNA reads TGTGCCAGCAGCACCACGGGTGCCTTCCGTCCAGAAGCTTTCTTT. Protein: CASSTTGAFRPEAFF.

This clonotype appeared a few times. The CDR3 nucleotides read TGTGCCATCAGTGAAGGGACCGCCGGGGCCAACGTCCTGACTTTC. Translation gives CAISEGTAGANVLTF. The V and J genes are TRBV10-3 and TRBJ2-6; D is perhaps TRBD1 or TRBD2 (5 bases each). V lost 3 bases to trimming and J lost 4 bases, with 10 bases between them. The germline gives CDR1 ENHRY, CDR2 SYGVKD. This CDR3 region has 15 residues.

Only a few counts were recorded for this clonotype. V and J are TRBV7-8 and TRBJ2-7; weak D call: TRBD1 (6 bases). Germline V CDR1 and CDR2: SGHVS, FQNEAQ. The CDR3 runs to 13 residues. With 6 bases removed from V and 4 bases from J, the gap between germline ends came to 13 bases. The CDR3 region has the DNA TGTGCCAGCAGTAACAGGGCGACGTACGAGCAGTACTTC. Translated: CASSNRATYEQYF.

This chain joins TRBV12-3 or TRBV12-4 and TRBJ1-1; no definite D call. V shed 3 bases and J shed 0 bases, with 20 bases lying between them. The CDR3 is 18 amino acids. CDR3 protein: CASSLQGWENTVNTEAFF. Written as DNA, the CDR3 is TGTGCCAGCAGTTTGCAAGGGTGGGAGAATACTGTGAACACTGAAGCTTTCTTT.

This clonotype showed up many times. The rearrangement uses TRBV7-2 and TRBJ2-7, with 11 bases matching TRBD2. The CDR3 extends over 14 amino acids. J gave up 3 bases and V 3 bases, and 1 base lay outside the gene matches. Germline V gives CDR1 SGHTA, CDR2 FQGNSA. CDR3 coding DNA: TGTGCCAGCAGCTTGACTAGCGGGGACTACGAGCAGTACTTC. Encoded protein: CASSLTSGDYEQYF. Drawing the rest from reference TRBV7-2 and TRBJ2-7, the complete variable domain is GAGVSQSPSNKVTEKGKDVELRCDPISGHTALYWYRQSLGQGLEFLIYFQGNSAPDKSGLPSDRFSAERTGGSVSTLTIQRTQQEDSAVYLCASSLTSGDYEQYFGPGTRLTVT.

The chain's CDR3 is CASSLSSAGSSTDTQYF. In DNA form, the CDR3 reads TGTGCCAGCAGCCTGAGCAGTGCGGGAAGTAGCACAGATACGCAGTATTTT. This chain links TRBV7-8 with TRBJ2-3, with TRBD2 as a possible D gene (6 bases). The ends were cut back, 5 bases at V and 0 bases at J, with 18 bases in the middle. From germline, CDR1 is SGHVS and CDR2 FQNEAQ. The CDR3 loop spans 17 amino acids.

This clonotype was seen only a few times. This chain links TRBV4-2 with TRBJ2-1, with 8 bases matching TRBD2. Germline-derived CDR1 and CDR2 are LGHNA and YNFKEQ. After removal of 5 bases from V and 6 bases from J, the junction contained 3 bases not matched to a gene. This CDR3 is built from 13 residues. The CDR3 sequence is CASSGTRGNEQFF. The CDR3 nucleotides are TGTGCCAGCAGCGGGACTAGAGGCAATGAGCAGTTCTTC.

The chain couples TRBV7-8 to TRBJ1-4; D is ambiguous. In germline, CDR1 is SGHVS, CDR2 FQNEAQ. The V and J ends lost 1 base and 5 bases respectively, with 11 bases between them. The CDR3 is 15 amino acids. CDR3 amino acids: CASSLGDTKNEKLFF. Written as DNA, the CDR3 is TGTGCCAGCAGCTTAGGCGACACGAAGAATGAAAAACTGTTTTTT.

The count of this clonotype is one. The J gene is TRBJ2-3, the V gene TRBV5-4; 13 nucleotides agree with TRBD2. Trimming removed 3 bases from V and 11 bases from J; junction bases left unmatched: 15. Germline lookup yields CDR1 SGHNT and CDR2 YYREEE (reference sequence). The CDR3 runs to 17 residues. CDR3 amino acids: CASSSGTSGRGRKGQYF. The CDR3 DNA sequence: TGTGCCAGCAGCTCGGGCACTAGCGGGAGGGGCCGGAAGGGGCAGTATTTT.

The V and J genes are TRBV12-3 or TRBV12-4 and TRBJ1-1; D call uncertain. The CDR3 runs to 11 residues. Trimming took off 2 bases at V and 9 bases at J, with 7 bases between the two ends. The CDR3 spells CASSLSGKAFF. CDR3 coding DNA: TGTGCCAGCAGTTTATCGGGAAAAGCTTTCTTT.

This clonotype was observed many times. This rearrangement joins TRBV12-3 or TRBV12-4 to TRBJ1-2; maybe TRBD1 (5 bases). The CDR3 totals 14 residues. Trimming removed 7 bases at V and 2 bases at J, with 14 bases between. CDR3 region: CASTLGTANYGYTF. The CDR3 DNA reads TGTGCCAGCACCCTGGGGACGGCGAACTATGGCTACACCTTC.

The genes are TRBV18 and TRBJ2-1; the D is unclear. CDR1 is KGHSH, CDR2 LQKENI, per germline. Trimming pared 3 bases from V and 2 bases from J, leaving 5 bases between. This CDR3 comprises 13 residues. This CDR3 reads CASSPQTYNEQFF. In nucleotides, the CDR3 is TGTGCCAGCTCACCTCAGACCTACAATGAGCAGTTCTTC.

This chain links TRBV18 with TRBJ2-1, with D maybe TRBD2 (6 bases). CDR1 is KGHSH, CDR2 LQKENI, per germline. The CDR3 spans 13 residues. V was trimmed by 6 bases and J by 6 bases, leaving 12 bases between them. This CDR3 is CASSGRSVNEQFF. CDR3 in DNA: TGTGCCAGCTCTGGGAGGTCGGTCAATGAGCAGTTCTTC. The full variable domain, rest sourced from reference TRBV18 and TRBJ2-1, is NAGVMQNPRHLVRRRGQEARLRCSPMKGHSHVYWYRQLPEEGLKFMVYLQKENIIDESGMPKERFSAEFPKEGPSILRIQQVVRGDSAAYFCASSGRSVNEQFFGPGTRLTVL.

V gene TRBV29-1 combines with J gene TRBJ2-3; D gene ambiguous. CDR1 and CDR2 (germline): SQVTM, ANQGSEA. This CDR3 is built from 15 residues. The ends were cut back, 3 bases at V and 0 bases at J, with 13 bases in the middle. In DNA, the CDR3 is TGCAGCGTTGACTTCCCAGAAGATAGCACAGATACGCAGTATTTT. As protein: CSVDFPEDSTDTQYF.

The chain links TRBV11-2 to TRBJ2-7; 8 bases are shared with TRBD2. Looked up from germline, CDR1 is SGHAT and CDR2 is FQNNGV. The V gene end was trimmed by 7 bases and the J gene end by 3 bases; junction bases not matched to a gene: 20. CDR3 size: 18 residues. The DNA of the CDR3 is TGTGCCAGCAAAAAGGGGGTAGCGGGGAGCCAACTACGCTACGAGCAGTACTTC. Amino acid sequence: CASKKGVAGSQLRYEQYF.

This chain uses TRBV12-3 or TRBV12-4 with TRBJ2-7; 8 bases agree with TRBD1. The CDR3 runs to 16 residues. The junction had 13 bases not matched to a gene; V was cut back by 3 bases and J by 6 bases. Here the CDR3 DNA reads TGTGCCAGCAGTTTCGGCCCCCAGGGGGCGAGGGGCGAGCAGTACTTC. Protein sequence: CASSFGPQGARGEQYF.